The 3 T cell receptor beta chains given below trace back to one sample, sequenced in a study of CD4 and CD8 cells across lung adenocarcinoma regions. Via MiXCR, TCRdb re-called the PCR reads, giving one row per CDR3 protein. The sample has under 6,000 distinct CDR3 sequences, less than 60% seen once. The source material was CD8+ T cells from the margin of a lung tumor. The origin of the receptors is a male donor with lung adenocarcinoma. The CD4 and CD8 labels of this study may be unreliable.

The chain is built from TRBV4-1 and TRBJ1-4; maybe TRBD1 (5 bases). The ends were cut back, 3 bases at V and 8 bases at J, with 19 bases in the middle. CDR1 is MGHRA, CDR2 YSYEKL, per germline. This CDR3 spans 16 amino acids. The CDR3 loop reads CASSHAGTAIEEKLFF. The DNA of the CDR3 is TGCGCCAGCAGCCATGCGGGGACGGCCATAGAGGAAAAACTGTTTTTT.

This clonotype is categorized as medium-sized. CDR3 DNA: TGTGCCAGCAGTTTTGAAGGGGGGACCGGGGAGCTGTTTTTT. As protein: CASSFEGGTGELFF. This sequence joins TRBV27 and TRBJ2-2; D tentatively fits TRBD1 or TRBD2 (6 bases each). Trimming removed 3 bases from V and 5 bases from J, with 10 bases in between. The length of the CDR3 is 14 residues. Germline-derived CDR1 and CDR2 are MNHEY and SMNVEV (reference sequence).

This chain uses TRBV10-1 with TRBJ2-1; TRBD2 aligns across 11 bases. J lost 10 bases, V lost 3 bases, and 5 bases had no gene match. Germline V gene data show CDR1 as WNHNN and CDR2 as SYGVQD (reference sequence). CDR3 length equals 14 residues. Written as DNA, the CDR3 is TGCGCCAGCAGTGAAGCCGGGACTAGCGGCGAGCAGTTCTTC. It codes for CASSEAGTSGEQFF.